A selection of T cell receptor beta chains follows, all from one sample in a study of Tregs in tolerant kidney transplant recipients. Assay: immunoSEQ multiplex PCR; the TCRdb copy retains only in-frame clones and omits some. This sample carries around 43,000 clones, around 90% of them seen once, and the ten largest clones take about 0.7%. Sample: Tregs from blood. These receptors all come from a human donor in good health. CDR3s include the opening cysteine and the closing phenylalanine or tryptophan. D genes are given only for firm matches. A row's size may be missing; if present it is once, few, many or a size class.

NA	NA	TRBJ2-3	TRBV6-5	CASKASGTDTQYF	TGTGCCAGCAAGGCCTCTGGCACAGATACGCAGTATTTT
NA	NA	TRBJ1-2	TRBV7-9	CASSTLGEGDGYTF	TGTGCCAGCAGCACATTGGGGGAAGGGGATGGCTACACCTTC
NA	NA	TRBJ2-5	TRBV10-1	CASSEGGIRETQYF	TGCGCCAGCAGTGAAGGGGGGATCCGGGAGACCCAGTACTTC
TRBD1	NA	TRBJ2-6	TRBV5-6	CASSLQGAGANVLTF	TGTGCCAGCAGCTTACAGGGGGCTGGGGCCAACGTCCTGACTTTC
TRBD1	NA	TRBJ1-4	TRBV18	CASSPLGQVDEKLFF	TGTGCCAGCTCACCGCTCGGACAGGTTGATGAAAAACTGTTTTTT
NA	NA	TRBJ2-7	TRBV6-5	CASRRGPLYEQYF	TGTGCCAGCAGACGCGGACCGCTCTACGAGCAGTACTTC
NA	few	TRBJ2-5	TRBV6-1	CASSPPGAKTQYF	TGTGCCAGCAGTCCCCCCGGGGCCAAGACCCAGTACTTC
NA	NA	TRBJ2-6	TRBV5-4	CASSLKGSGANVLTF	TGTGCCAGCAGCTTGAAGGGTTCTGGGGCCAACGTCCTGACTTTC
NA	once	TRBJ2-2	TRBV29-1	CSVGWDTITGELFF	TGCAGCGTTGGATGGGACACAATCACCGGGGAGCTGTTTTTT
TRBD1	NA	TRBJ2-7	TRBV27	CASRNPGTGAYEQYF	TGTGCCAGCAGAAACCCCGGGACAGGGGCCTACGAGCAGTACTTC
TRBD2	NA	TRBJ2-5	TRBV29-1	CSVDEGGGETQYF	TGCAGCGTTGACGAGGGCGGGGGGGAGACCCAGTACTTC
NA	NA	TRBJ2-5	TRBV7-2	CASSVGGGGKTQYF	TGTGCCAGCAGCGTAGGCGGGGGCGGAAAGACCCAGTACTTC
NA	NA	TRBJ1-1	TRBV19	CASSRVNTEAFF	TGTGCCAGTAGTAGAGTGAACACTGAAGCTTTCTTT
TRBD2	NA	TRBJ2-5	TRBV5-1	CASRTGGSQETQYF	TGCGCCAGCAGGACGGGGGGATCCCAAGAGACCCAGTACTTC
NA	once	TRBJ1-2	TRBV12-2	CASRKVMAPRKTYGYTF	TGTGCAAGTCGCAAGGTGATGGCTCCACGAAAGACCTATGGCTACACCTTC
NA	NA	TRBJ2-3	TRBV5-1	CASSLARTSRPGTDTQYF	TGCGCCAGCAGCTTGGCCAGGACTTCACGACCGGGCACAGATACGCAGTATTTT
NA	NA	TRBJ1-2	TRBV29-1	CSVYGSYGYTF	TGCAGCGTTTACGGCAGCTATGGCTACACCTTC
TRBD1	NA	TRBJ2-2	TRBV5-1	CASSAPGQENTGELFF	TGCGCCAGCAGCGCACCGGGACAGGAGAACACCGGGGAGCTGTTTTTT
TRBD1	NA	TRBJ1-1	TRBV18	CASSVDRVGEAFF	TGTGCCAGCTCAGTCGACAGGGTCGGTGAAGCTTTCTTT
TRBD1	NA	TRBJ1-1	TRBV9	CASSEDRGWNTEAFF	TGTGCCAGCAGCGAGGACAGGGGATGGAACACTGAAGCTTTCTTT
NA	NA	TRBJ2-3	TRBV5-6	CASSLVGTDTQYF	TGTGCCAGCAGCTTGGTTGGCACAGATACGCAGTATTTT
NA	once	TRBJ1-4	TRBV7-6	CASSQGRGRANEKLFF	TGTGCCAGCAGCCAAGGGAGGGGACGAGCTAATGAAAAACTGTTTTTT
NA	NA	TRBJ2-5	TRBV5-1	CASSFAGSETQYF	TGCGCCAGCAGCTTTGCCGGAAGCGAGACCCAGTACTTC
NA	NA	TRBJ2-7	TRBV27	CASTPLGLGTARGYEQYF	TGTGCCAGCACGCCTCTAGGTTTAGGGACTGCGCGGGGATACGAGCAGTACTTC
NA	NA	TRBJ1-6	TRBV30	CAWSVKRSGDSPLHF	TGTGCCTGGAGTGTAAAGCGGTCAGGGGATTCACCCCTCCACTTT
NA	NA	TRBJ2-7	TRBV5-3	CARGMRGPYEQYF	TGTGCCAGAGGAATGAGGGGTCCCTACGAGCAGTACTTC
NA	NA	TRBJ1-4	TRBV7-9	CASSSQGPREKLFF	TGTGCCAGCAGCTCCCAGGGGCCGAGAGAAAAACTGTTTTTT
NA	NA	TRBJ1-2	TRBV5-1	CASSLAGRYGYTF	TGCGCCAGCAGCTTGGCCGGCAGATATGGCTACACCTTC
NA	NA	TRBJ1-6	TRBV19	CASSISGPNSSPLHF	TGTGCCAGTAGTATCTCCGGGCCGAACTCTTCACCCCTCCACTTT
NA	NA	TRBJ1-1	TRBV19	CASSTGLGTEAFF	TGTGCCAGTAGTACAGGGTTGGGGACTGAAGCTTTCTTT
TRBD1	NA	TRBJ2-2	TRBV5-1	CASSFGTGFDGELFF	TGCGCCAGCAGCTTCGGGACAGGGTTTGACGGGGAGCTGTTTTTT
TRBD2	NA	TRBJ2-7	TRBV5-1	CASSLGGTSGRGYEQYF	TGCGCCAGCAGCTTGGGCGGGACTAGCGGGAGAGGTTACGAGCAGTACTTC
NA	once	TRBJ2-1	TRBV5-6	CASSLVGGADEQFF	TGTGCCAGCAGCTTGGTGGGCGGAGCCGATGAGCAGTTCTTC
TRBD1	few	TRBJ1-5	TRBV7-9	CASTGQGASQPQHF	TGTGCCAGCACAGGACAGGGGGCATCTCAGCCCCAGCATTTT
TRBD1	once	TRBJ1-2	TRBV18	CASSPDRDYGYTF	TGTGCCAGCTCACCGGACAGGGACTATGGCTACACCTTC
NA	few	TRBJ1-1	TRBV2	CASSARTTGITEAFF	TGTGCCAGCAGTGCTCGAACCACAGGGATAACTGAAGCTTTCTTT
TRBD2	NA	TRBJ2-1	TRBV5-1	CASSSLAGGYNEQFF	TGCGCCAGCAGCTCCCTAGCGGGGGGGTACAATGAGCAGTTCTTC